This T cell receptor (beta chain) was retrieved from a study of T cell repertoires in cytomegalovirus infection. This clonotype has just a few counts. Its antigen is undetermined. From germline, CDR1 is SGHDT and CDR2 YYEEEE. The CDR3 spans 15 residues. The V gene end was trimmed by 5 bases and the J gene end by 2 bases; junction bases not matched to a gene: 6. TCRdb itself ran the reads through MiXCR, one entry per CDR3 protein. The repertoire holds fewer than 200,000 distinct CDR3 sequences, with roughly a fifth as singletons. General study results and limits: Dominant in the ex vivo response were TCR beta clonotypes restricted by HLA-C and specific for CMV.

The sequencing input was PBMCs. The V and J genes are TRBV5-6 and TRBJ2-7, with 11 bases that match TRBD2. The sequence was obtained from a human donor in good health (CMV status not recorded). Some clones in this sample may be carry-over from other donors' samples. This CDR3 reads CASRGTSGAAYEQYF. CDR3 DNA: TGTGCCAGCAGAGGGACTAGCGGAGCCGCCTACGAGCAGTACTTC.